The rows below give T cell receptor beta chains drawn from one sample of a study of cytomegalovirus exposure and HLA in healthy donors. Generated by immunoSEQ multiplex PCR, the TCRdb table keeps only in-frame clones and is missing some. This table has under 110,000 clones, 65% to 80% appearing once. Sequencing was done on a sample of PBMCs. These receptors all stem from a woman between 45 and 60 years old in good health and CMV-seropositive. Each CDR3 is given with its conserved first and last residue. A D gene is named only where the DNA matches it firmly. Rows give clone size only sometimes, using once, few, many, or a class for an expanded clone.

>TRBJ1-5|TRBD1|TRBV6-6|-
TGTGCCAGCAGCCACAGGGGCGTGGGTCAGCCCCAGCATTTT
CASSHRGVGQPQHF
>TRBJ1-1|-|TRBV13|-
TGTGCCAGCAGCTTAGGACAGGGAATTGAAGCTTTCTTT
CASSLGQGIEAFF
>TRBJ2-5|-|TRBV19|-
TGTGCCAGTAGTATATCGTACTTAGAGACCCAGTACTTC
CASSISYLETQYF
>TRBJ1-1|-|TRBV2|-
TGTGCCAGCAGACAGGGTGGTTGGGACACTGAAGCTTTCTTT
CASRQGGWDTEAFF
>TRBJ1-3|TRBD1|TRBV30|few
TGTGCCTGGAGTGTACGGACAGGGGTAGGATACACCATATATTTT
CAWSVRTGVGYTIYF
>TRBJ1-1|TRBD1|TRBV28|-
TGTGCCAGCAGCAAGCACAGGGGGCTTTCGTTCACTGAAGCTTTCTTT
CASSKHRGLSFTEAFF
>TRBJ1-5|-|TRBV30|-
TGTGCCTGGAGTATCGGTCCCGCCAATCAGCCCCAGCATTTT
CAWSIGPANQPQHF
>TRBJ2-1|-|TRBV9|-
TGTGCCAGCAGCGTTGGGGGGTCCTACAATGAGCAATTCTTC
CASSVGGSYNEQFF
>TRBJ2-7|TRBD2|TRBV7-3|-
TGTGCCAGCAGCTTATACGGGGGGGACTCCTACGAGCAGTACTTC
CASSLYGGDSYEQYF
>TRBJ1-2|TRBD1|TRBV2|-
TGTGCCAGCAGTCGCCGTCGACAGGGGGGTCATGCTAACTATGGCTACACCTTC
CASSRRRQGGHANYGYTF
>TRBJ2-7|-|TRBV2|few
TGTGCCAGCAGTGTGGGAGGGAAACAGGGCGAGCAGTACTTC
CASSVGGKQGEQYF
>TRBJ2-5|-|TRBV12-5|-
TGTGCTAGTGCCTGGAGGGAGACCCAGTACTTC
CASAWRETQYF
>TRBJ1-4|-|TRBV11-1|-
TGTGCCAGCAGCTTAAGCCATGGACTTGCAACTAATGAAAAACTGTTTTTT
CASSLSHGLATNEKLFF
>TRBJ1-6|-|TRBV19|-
TGTGCCAGTAGGACCCGGGACACTTATAATTCACCCCTCCACTTT
CASRTRDTYNSPLHF
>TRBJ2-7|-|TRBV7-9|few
TGTGCCAGCAGCTCTACCGACAGCTACGAGCAGTACTTC
CASSSTDSYEQYF
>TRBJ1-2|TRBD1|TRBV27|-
TGTGCCAGCAGTTTATTGGGGACAGGGGTTAGTGGCTACACCTTC
CASSLLGTGVSGYTF
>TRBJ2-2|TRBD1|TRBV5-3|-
TGTGCCAGAAGAACCCCGGACAGGGGCGCCGGGGAGCTGTTTTTT
CARRTPDRGAGELFF
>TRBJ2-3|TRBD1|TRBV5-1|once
TGCGCCAGCAGCTTGGAGGGGGCGGATACGCAGTATTTT
CASSLEGADTQYF
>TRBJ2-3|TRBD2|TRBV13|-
TGTGCCAGCAGCCTCGGGGGGGATTTTACAGATACGCAGTATTTT
CASSLGGDFTDTQYF
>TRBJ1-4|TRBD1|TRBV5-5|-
TGTGCCAGCAGCCCGGACAGGGGAATCGTCAATGAAAAACTGTTTTTT
CASSPDRGIVNEKLFF
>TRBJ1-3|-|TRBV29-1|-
TGCAGCGTTGAATGGCTGGACTCCGGCTCTGGAAACACCATATATTTT
CSVEWLDSGSGNTIYF
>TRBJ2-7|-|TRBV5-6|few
TGTGCCAGCAGCAACCGGGACTGGATCTCCTACGAGCAGTACTTC
CASSNRDWISYEQYF
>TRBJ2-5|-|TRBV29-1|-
TGCAGCGTTGACGCAGGGGGGTTGGGAGAGACCCAGTACTTC
CSVDAGGLGETQYF
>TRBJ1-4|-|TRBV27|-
TGTGCCAGCAGTTTTCAGGGGTTGAATGAAAAACTGTTTTTT
CASSFQGLNEKLFF
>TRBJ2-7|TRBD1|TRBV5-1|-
TGCGCCAGCCGCTCAGGCAGGGGGCACTACGAGCAGTACTTC
CASRSGRGHYEQYF
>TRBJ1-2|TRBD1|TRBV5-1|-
TGCGCCAGCAGCTTAGGACAGGGGGAACGCTACACCTTC
CASSLGQGERYTF
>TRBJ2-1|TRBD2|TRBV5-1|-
TGCGCCAGCAGCTTGGTTCGGGAGGTTCAGGTGGATGAGCAGTTCTTC
CASSLVREVQVDEQFF
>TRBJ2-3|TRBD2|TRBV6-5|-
TGTGCCAGCAGACAACTAGCGGGGCCAGATACGCAGTATTTT
CASRQLAGPDTQYF